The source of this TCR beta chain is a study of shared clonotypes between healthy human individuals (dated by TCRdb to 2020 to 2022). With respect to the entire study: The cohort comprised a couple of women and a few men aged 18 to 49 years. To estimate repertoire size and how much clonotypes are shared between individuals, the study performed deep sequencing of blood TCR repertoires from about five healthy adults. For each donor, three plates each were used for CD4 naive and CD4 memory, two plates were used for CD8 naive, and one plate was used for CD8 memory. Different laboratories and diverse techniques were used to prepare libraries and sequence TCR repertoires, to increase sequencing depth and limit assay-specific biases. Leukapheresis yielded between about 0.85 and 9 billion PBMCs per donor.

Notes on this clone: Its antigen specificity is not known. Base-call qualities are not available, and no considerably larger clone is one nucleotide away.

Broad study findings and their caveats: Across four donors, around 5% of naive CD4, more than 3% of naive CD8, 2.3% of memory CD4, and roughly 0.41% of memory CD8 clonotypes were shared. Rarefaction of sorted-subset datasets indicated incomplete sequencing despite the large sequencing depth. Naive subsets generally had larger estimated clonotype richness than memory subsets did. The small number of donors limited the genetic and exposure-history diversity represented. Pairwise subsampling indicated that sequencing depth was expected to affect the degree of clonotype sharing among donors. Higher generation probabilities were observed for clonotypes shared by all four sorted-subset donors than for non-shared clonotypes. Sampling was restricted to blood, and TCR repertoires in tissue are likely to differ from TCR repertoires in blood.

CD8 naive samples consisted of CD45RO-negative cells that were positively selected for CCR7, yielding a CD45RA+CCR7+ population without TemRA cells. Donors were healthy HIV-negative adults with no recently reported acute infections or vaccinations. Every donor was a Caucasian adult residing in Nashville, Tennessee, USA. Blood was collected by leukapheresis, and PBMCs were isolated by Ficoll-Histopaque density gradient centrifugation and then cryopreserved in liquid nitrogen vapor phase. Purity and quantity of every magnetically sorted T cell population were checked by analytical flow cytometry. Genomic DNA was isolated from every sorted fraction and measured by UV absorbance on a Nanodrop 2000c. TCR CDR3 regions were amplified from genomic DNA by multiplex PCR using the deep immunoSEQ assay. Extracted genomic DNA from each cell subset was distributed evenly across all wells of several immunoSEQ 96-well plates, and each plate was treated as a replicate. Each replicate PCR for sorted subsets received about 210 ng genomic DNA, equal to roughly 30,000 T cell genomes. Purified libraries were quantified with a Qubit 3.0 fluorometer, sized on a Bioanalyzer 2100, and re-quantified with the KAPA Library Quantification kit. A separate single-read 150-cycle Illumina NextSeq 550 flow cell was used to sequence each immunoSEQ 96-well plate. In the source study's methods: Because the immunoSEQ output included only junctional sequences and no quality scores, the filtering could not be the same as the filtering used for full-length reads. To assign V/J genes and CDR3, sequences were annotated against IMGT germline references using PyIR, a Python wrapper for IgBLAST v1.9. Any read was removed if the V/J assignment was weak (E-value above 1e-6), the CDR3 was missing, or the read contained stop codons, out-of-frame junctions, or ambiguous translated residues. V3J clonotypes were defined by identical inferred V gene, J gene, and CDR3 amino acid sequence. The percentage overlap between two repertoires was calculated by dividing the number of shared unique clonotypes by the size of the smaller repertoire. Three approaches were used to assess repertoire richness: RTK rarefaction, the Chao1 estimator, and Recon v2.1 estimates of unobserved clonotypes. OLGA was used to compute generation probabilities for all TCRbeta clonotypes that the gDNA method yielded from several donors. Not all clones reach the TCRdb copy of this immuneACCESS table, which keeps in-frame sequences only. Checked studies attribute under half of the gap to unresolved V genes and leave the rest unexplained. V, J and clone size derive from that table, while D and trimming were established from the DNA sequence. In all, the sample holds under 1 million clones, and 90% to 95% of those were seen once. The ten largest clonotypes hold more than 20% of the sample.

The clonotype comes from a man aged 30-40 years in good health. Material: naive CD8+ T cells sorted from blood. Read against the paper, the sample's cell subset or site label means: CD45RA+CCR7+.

In nucleotide form, the sequence is TGTGCCAGCAGCTTAGCGGGTGGCGGGAGCCCCCCCTACAATGAGCAGTTCTTC. This yields the protein CASSLAGGGSPPYNEQFF. The chain joins TRBV7-9 to TRBJ2-1; 7 junctional bases match TRBD2. Counted from cysteine to phenylalanine, this CDR3 has 18 amino acids. The only DNA kept is the CDR3, 54 bases in frame from the first base. Clipping removes 0 bases from V and 2 bases from J, with 10 as the unmatched junction base count. CDR1 and CDR2 are read off the germline V gene (reference sequence) as SEHNR and FQNEAQ.